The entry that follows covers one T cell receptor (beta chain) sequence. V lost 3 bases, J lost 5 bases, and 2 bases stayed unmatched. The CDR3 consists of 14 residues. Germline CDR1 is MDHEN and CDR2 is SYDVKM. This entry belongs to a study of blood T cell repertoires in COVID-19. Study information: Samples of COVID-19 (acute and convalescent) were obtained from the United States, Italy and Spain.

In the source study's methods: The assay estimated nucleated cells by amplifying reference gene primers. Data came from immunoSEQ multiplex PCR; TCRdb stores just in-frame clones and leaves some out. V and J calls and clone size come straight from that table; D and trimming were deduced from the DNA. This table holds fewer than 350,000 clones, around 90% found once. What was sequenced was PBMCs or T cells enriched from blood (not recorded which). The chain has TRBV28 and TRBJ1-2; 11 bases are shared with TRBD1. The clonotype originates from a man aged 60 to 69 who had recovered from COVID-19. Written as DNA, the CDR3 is TGTGCCAGCAGTTTCGGGACAGGGGGTTATGGCTACACCTTC. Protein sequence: CASSFGTGGYGYTF.